These 5 T cell receptor beta chains originate from one sample sequenced in a study of neoadjuvant anti-PD-1 for oral cavity cancer. Clones were sequenced by immunoSEQ multiplex PCR, and TCRdb holds only the in-frame ones, with some missing. The top ten clones hold about 2.6% of a sample with under 20,000 clones, 72% of them seen once. The material was PBMCs, obtained before nivolumab (anti-PD-1) treatment. These receptors were obtained from a person between 40 and 79 years old with oral cavity squamous cell carcinoma.

This CDR3 is CASSLQGSQETQYF. CDR3 nucleotides: TGTGCCAGCAGCTTACAAGGTAGCCAAGAGACCCAGTACTTC. The chain carries TRBV7-9 and TRBJ2-5; no reliable D call. The CDR3 runs 14 residues. CDR1 SEHNR and CDR2 FQNEAQ come from the germline V gene (reference sequence). The ends were cut back, 2 bases at V and 1 base at J, with 8 bases in the middle.

The V and J genes are TRBV7-8 and TRBJ1-4; TRBD1 agrees at 10 bases. The J segment lost 0 bases and the V segment lost 5 bases, leaving 3 bases of the junction unmatched. The V gene's germline CDR1 is SGHVS and CDR2 FQNEAQ. The CDR3 is 16 amino acids. CDR3 protein: CASSPGQGPTNEKLFF. CDR3 sequence (DNA): TGTGCCAGCAGCCCGGGACAGGGGCCAACTAATGAAAAACTGTTTTTT. Looking up the rest from reference TRBV7-8 and TRBJ1-4 gives the full variable domain: GAGVSQSPRYKVAKRGQDVALRCDPISGHVSLFWYQQALGQGPEFLTYFQNEAQLDKSGLPSDRFFAERPEGSVSTLKIQRTQQEDSAVYLCASSPGQGPTNEKLFFGSGTQLSVL.

The DNA of the CDR3 is TGTGCCAGCAGTTACGGGGGGCTCTCCTATAATTCACCCCTCCACTTT. It specifies CASSYGGLSYNSPLHF. This chain links TRBV6-6 with TRBJ1-6; the D gene is possibly TRBD1 (6 bases). The CDR3 is 16 amino acids. Germline V CDR1 and CDR2: MNHNY, SVGAGI (reference sequence). Between the trimmed V and J ends, which lost 2 bases and 0 bases, there was a span of 8 bases.

V and J are TRBV28 and TRBJ2-7; D uncertain. This CDR3 has 12 amino acids. Trimming took 6 bases from V and 7 from J, leaving 13 bases between them. CDR1 MDHEN and CDR2 SYDVKM come from the germline V gene. The CDR3 sequence: CASRTYPGEQYF. In DNA, the CDR3 is TGTGCCAGCAGGACCTACCCCGGGGAGCAGTACTTC.

This clone has a handful of counts. V is TRBV19 and J is TRBJ1-1; 7 nucleotides line up with TRBD1. Germline CDR1 reads LNHDA; CDR2 reads SQIVND (reference sequence). The V segment lost 6 bases and the J segment 4 bases; nucleotides outside the gene matches: 8. CDR3 length equals 14 residues. CDR3 nucleotide sequence: TGTGCCAGTAGCTTACAGGGGTTGAGCACTGAAGCTTTCTTT. Residues: CASSLQGLSTEAFF. Full variable domain (remainder filled in from reference TRBV19 and TRBJ1-1): DGGITQSPKYLFRKEGQNVTLSCEQNLNHDAMYWYRQDPGQGLRLIYYSQIVNDFQKGDIAEGYSVSREKKESFPLTVTSAQKNPTAFYLCASSLQGLSTEAFFGQGTRLTVV.